These 10 T cell receptor beta chains were all obtained from the same sample, sequenced in a study of beta chain features in type 1 diabetes. General study results and limits: Researchers report that Type 1 diabetes patients had moderately but significantly shorter TCRB CDR3s across all four CD4+ subsets.

The isolated RNA, all of it, was reverse transcribed, so expressed TCRB transcripts were what got sequenced. Sequencing was performed with immunoSEQ multiplex PCR; in TCRdb, only in-frame clones are kept and a portion is missing. Among over 600,000 clones listed, 9.5% to 15% were seen once. These receptors have no known antigen. Sequencing was performed on naive CD4+ T cells from blood. All receptors come from a man younger than 45 with type 1 diabetes.

J is TRBJ2-6 and V is TRBV27, with D perhaps being TRBD1 or TRBD2 (5 bases each). The CDR3 extends over 17 amino acids. The V end was cut by 5 bases, the J end by 2 bases, with 16 bases between. In germline, CDR1 is MNHEY, CDR2 SMNVEV (reference sequence). CDR3 coding DNA: TGTGCCAGCAGTCCCGGGACCGGTCGTACTGGGGCCAACGTCCTGACTTTC. This codes for CASSPGTGRTGANVLTF. Complete variable domain (other parts from reference TRBV27 and TRBJ2-6): EAQVTQNPRYLITVTGKKLTVTCSQNMNHEYMSWYRQDPGLGLRQIYYSMNVEVTDKGDVPEGYKVSRKEKRNFPLILESPSPNQTSLYFCASSPGTGRTGANVLTFGAGSRLTVL.

This sequence joins TRBV29-1 and TRBJ1-1; unclear D gene. V lost 4 bases, J lost 6 bases, and 6 bases lay in between. There are 10 residues in the CDR3. Germline V CDR1 and CDR2: SQVTM, ANQGSEA. The CDR3 region has the DNA TGCAGCGTTGTGGGTTCTGAAGCTTTCTTT. Protein product: CSVVGSEAFF.

The chain has TRBV5-6 and TRBJ2-7; TRBD1 matches at 10 bases. Trimming removed 4 bases from V and 6 bases from J; junction bases left unmatched: 4. Germline assignment: CDR1 SGHDT and CDR2 YYEEEE. This CDR3 contains 13 residues. CDR3 sequence reads: CASSTGQGGEQYF. DNA of the CDR3: TGTGCCAGCAGCACCGGACAGGGGGGCGAGCAGTACTTC.

V gene TRBV6-5 combines with J gene TRBJ2-5; D is undetermined. V lost 5 bases, J lost 4 bases, and 8 bases lay in between. There are 12 residues in the CDR3. Germline assignment: CDR1 MNHEY and CDR2 SVGAGI. The CDR3, as DNA: TGTGCCAGCAGTGTGACCTCAGAGACCCAGTACTTC. It specifies CASSVTSETQYF.

This chain links TRBV5-1 with TRBJ2-1, with D tentatively TRBD1 (5 bases). CDR3 length equals 17 residues. With 4 bases removed from V and 9 bases from J, the gap between germline ends came to 26 bases. Germline V gene data show CDR1 as SGHRS and CDR2 as YFSETQ. Here the CDR3 DNA reads TGCGCCAGCAGCAAGGACAACCGATTAGGCACTACGGGTGAGCAGTTCTTC. Translation: CASSKDNRLGTTGEQFF.

This clone was found a few times. The gene calls are TRBV7-2 and TRBJ2-3; 8 bases align to TRBD1. The CDR3 spans 16 residues. Trimming at V came to 5 bases and at J to 3 bases, leaving 10 bases not matched to a gene. Per germline, CDR1 SGHTA and CDR2 FQGNSA. The CDR3 region has the DNA TGTGCCAGCAGCCATGGGAACCGGGACAGGACAGATACGCAGTATTTT. This translates into CASSHGNRDRTDTQYF.

The J gene is TRBJ2-1, the V gene TRBV29-1; 9 bases fit TRBD2. Germline-derived CDR1 and CDR2 are SQVTM and ANQGSEA. This CDR3 has 15 amino acids. J was trimmed by 5 bases and V by 6 bases; bases with no gene match: 11. CDR3 in DNA: TGCAGCGTCCTTCGACGACTAGCGGTTAACAATGAGCAGTTCTTC. Its protein product is CSVLRRLAVNNEQFF.

This rearrangement joins TRBV7-2 to TRBJ2-5, with 11 nucleotides matching TRBD2. Germline CDR1 is SGHTA and CDR2 is FQGNSA. CDR3 length: 15 amino acids. Trimming removed 6 bases from V and 1 base from J; junction bases left unmatched: 4. Written as DNA, the CDR3 is TGTGCCAGCAGTATTAGCGGGGGGGTCCAAGAGACCCAGTACTTC. Protein sequence: CASSISGGVQETQYF.

This clone has just a few counts. The chain has TRBV16 and TRBJ2-1; no firm D call. This CDR3 contains 13 residues. Trimming removed 0 bases from V and 12 bases from J, with 12 bases in between. Germline V gene lookup returns CDR1 KGHSY and CDR2 FQNENV. The CDR3 is CASSQSAFTAQFF. CDR3 coding DNA: TGTGCCAGCAGCCAATCAGCCTTTACCGCGCAGTTCTTC.

The chain joins TRBV6-5 to TRBJ1-3, with unresolved D. The germline V gene encodes CDR1 MNHEY and CDR2 SVGAGI. The CDR3 length is 15 residues. The germline V and J ends were trimmed by 2 bases and 3 bases, with 11 bases remaining between them. CDR3 sequence: CASSYGLTDGNTIYF. The CDR3 nucleotides are TGTGCCAGCAGTTACGGTTTAACGGATGGAAACACCATATATTTT.